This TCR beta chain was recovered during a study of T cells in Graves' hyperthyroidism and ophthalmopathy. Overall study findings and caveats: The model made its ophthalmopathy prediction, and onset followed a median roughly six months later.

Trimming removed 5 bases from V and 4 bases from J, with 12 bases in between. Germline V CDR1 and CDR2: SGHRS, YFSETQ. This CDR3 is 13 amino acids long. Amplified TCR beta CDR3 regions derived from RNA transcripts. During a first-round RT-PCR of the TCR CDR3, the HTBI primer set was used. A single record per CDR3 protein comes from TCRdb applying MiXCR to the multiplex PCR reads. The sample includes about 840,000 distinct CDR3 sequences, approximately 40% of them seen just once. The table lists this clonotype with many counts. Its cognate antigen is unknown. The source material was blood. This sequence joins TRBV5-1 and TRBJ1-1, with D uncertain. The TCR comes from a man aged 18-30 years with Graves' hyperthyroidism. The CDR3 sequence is CASSIWGGTEAFF. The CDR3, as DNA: TGCGCCAGCAGTATCTGGGGAGGCACTGAAGCTTTCTTT.